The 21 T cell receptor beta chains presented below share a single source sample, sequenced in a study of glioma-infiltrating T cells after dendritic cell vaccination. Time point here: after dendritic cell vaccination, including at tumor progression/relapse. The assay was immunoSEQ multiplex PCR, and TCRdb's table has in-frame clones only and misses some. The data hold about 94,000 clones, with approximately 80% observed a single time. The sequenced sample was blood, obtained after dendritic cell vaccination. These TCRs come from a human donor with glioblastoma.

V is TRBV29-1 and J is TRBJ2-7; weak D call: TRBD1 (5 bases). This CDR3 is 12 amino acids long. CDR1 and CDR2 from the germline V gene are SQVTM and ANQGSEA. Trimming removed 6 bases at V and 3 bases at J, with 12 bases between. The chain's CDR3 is CSVTDWNYEQYF. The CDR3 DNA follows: TGCAGCGTGACAGATTGGAACTACGAGCAGTACTTC.

CDR3 amino acids: CASSPTQGFGTEAFF. The DNA of the CDR3 is TGTGCCAGCAGCCCTACTCAGGGTTTTGGCACTGAAGCTTTCTTT. V is TRBV11-2 and J is TRBJ1-1; maybe TRBD1 (5 bases). Trimming took off 5 bases at V and 4 bases at J, with 17 bases between the two ends. CDR1 and CDR2 (germline): SGHAT, FQNNGV. CDR3 length: 15 residues.

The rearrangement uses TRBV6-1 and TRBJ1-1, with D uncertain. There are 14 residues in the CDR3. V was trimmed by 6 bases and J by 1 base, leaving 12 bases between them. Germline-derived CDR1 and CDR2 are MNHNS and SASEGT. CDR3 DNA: TGTGCCAGCAGCAAGTTGGAGAAGAACACTGAAGCTTTCTTT. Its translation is CASSKLEKNTEAFF.

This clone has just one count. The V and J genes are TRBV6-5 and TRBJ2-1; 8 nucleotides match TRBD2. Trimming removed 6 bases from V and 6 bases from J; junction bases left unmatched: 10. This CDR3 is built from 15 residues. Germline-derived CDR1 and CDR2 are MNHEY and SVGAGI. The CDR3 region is CASRPSGSRRNEQFF. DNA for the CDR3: TGTGCCAGCAGACCGAGCGGGAGTAGGCGCAATGAGCAGTTCTTC.

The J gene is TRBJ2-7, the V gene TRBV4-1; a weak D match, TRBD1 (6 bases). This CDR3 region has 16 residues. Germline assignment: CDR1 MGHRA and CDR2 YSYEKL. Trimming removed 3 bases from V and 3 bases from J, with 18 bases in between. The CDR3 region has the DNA TGCGCCAGCAGCCAGGAAAGACAGGAGCGTTTCTACGAGCAGTACTTC. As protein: CASSQERQERFYEQYF.

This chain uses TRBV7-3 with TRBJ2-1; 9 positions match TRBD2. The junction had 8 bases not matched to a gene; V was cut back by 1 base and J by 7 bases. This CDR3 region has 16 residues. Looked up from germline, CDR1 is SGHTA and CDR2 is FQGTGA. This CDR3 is CASSLSGAGGLNEQFF. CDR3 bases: TGTGCCAGCAGCTTAAGTGGGGCGGGGGGGCTGAATGAGCAGTTCTTC.

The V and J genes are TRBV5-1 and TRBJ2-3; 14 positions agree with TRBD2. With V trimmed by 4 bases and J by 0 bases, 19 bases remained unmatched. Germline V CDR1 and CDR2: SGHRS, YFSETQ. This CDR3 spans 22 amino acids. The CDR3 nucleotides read TGCGCCAGCAGCCGTAGAATCCCGGGACTAGCGGGAGCGGCGTCTAGCACAGATACGCAGTATTTT. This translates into CASSRRIPGLAGAASSTDTQYF.

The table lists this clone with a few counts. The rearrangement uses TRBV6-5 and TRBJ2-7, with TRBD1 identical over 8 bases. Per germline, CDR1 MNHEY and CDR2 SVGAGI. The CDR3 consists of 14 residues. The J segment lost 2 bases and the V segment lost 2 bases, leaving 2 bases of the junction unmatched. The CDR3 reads CASSYDRGAYEQYF. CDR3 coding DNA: TGTGCCAGCAGTTACGACAGGGGAGCCTACGAGCAGTACTTC.

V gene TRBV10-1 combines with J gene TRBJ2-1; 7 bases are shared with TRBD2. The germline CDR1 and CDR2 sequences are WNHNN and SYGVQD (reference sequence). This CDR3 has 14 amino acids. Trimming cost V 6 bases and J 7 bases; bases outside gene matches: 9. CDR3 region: CASSSGLVYNEQFF. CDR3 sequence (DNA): TGCGCCAGCAGCTCCGGACTAGTGTATAATGAGCAGTTCTTC.

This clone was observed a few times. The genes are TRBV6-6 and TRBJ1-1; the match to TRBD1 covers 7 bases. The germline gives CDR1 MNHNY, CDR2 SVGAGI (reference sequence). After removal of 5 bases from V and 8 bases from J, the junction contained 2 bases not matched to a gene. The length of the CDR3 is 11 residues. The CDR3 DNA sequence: TGTGCCAGCAGTGTGGACAGGGAAGCTTTCTTT. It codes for CASSVDREAFF.

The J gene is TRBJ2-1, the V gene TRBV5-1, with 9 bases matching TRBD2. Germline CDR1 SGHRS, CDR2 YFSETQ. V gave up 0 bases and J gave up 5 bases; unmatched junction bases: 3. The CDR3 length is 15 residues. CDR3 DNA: TGCGCCAGCAGCTTGGGGTTAGCGGGAGACAATGAGCAGTTCTTC. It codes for CASSLGLAGDNEQFF.

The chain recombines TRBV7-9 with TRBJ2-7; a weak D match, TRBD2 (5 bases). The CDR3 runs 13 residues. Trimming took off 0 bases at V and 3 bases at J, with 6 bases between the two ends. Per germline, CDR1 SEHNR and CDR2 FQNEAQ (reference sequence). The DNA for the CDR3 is TGTGCCAGCAGCTTAGCGGGAGACTACGAGCAGTACTTC. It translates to CASSLAGDYEQYF. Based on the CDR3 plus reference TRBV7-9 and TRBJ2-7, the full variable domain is DTGVSQNPRHKITKRGQNVTFRCDPISEHNRLYWYRQTLGQGPEFLTYFQNEAQLEKSRLLSDRFSAERPKGSFSTLEIQRTEQGDSAMYLCASSLAGDYEQYFGPGTRLTVT.

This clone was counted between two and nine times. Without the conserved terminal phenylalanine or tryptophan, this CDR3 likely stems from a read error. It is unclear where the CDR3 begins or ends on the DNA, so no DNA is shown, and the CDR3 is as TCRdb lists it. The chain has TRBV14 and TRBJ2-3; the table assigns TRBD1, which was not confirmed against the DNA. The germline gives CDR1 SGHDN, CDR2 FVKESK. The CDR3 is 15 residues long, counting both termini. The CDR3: CASSHPQGFRDIRAL.

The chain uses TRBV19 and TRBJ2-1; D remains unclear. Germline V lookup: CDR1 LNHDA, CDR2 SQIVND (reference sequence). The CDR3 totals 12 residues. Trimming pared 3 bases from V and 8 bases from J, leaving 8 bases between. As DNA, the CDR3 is TGTGCCAGTAGTATTTTTCCCGATGAGCAGTTCTTC. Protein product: CASSIFPDEQFF.

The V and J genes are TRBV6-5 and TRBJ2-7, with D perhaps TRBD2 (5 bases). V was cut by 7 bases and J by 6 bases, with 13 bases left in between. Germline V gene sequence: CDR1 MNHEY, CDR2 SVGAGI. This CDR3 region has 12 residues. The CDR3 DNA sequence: TGTGCCAGCAAGGATCTGAGCGGCGAGCAGTACTTC. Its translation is CASKDLSGEQYF.

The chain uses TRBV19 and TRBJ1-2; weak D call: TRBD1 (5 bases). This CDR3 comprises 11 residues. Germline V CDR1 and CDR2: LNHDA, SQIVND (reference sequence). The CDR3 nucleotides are TGTGCGGCCGGGGGAACTTATGGCTACACCTTC. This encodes CAAGGTYGYTF.

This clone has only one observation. This CDR3 is CATSGWGVLEEPNVLTF. CDR3 coding DNA: TGTGCCACCAGCGGGTGGGGGGTGCTCGAAGAGCCCAACGTCCTGACTTTC. J is TRBJ2-6 and V is TRBV15; perhaps TRBD2 as D (6 bases). The germline V gene encodes CDR1 LNHNV and CDR2 YYDKDF (reference sequence). The CDR3 runs 17 residues. Trimming removed 5 bases from V and 8 bases from J, with 22 bases in between.

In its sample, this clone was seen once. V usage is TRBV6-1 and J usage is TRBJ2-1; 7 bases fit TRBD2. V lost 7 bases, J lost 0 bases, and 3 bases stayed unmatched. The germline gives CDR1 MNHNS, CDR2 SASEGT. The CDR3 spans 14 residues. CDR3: CASNLAVSYNEQFF. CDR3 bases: TGTGCCAGCAACCTAGCGGTCTCCTACAATGAGCAGTTCTTC.

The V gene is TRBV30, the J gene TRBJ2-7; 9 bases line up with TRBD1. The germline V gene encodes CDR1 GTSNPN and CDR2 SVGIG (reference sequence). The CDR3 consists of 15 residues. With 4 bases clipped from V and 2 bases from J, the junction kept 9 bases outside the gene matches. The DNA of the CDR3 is TGTGCCTGGAATCGGGCAGGACAGGGGACCTACGAGCAGTACTTC. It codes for CAWNRAGQGTYEQYF.

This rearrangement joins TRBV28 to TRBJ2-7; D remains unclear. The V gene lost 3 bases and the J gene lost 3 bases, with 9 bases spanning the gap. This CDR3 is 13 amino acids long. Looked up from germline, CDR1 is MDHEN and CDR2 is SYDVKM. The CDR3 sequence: CASSLSAFYEQYF. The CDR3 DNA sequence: TGTGCCAGCAGTTTGAGCGCCTTCTACGAGCAGTACTTC.

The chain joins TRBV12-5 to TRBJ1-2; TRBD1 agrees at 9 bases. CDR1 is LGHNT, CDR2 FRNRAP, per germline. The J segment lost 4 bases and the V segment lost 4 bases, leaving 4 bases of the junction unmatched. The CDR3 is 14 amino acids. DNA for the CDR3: TGTGCTAGTGGTTGGGGGACAGGGTTCTATGGCTACACCTTC. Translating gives CASGWGTGFYGYTF.